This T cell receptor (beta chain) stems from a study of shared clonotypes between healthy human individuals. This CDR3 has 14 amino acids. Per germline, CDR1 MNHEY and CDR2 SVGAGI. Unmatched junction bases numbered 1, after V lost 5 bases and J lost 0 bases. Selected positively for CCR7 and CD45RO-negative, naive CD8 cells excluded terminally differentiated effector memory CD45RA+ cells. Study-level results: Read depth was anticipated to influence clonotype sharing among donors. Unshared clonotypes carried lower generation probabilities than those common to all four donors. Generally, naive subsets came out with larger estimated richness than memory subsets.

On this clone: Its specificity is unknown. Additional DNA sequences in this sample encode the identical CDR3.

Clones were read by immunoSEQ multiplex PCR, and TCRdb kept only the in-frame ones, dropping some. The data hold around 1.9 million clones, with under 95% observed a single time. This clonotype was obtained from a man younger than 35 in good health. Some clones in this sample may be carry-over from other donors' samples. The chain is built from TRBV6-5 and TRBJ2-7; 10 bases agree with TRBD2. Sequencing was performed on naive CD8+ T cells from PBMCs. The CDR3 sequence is CASSPSGSSYEQYF. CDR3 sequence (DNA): TGTGCCAGCAGTCCTAGCGGGAGCTCCTACGAGCAGTACTTC.